This TCR beta chain was recorded in a study of T cell clonality in common variable immunodeficiency. Study outcomes and limitations: Fewer deletions and N-nucleotide insertions were reportedly seen in common variable immunodeficiency TCR beta sequences.

Sequencing used immunoSEQ multiplex PCR; TCRdb keeps in-frame clones, though not all of them. Listed for the sample are approximately 15,000 clones, none seen a single time. This clone is categorized as medium-sized (0.01 to 0.1%). As yet, its antigen is unknown. The read stops 3 residues short of the end of the CDR3; the missing end is completed from the germline J gene. CDR3 length: 14 amino acids. Between the trimmed V and J ends, which lost 3 bases and 2 bases, there was a span of 10 bases. CDR1 SGHVS and CDR2 FQNEAQ come from the germline V gene. This sequence was found in a human donor with common variable immunodeficiency. The chain is built from TRBV7-8 and TRBJ1-2; unclear D gene. The sample consisted of peripheral blood mononuclear cells. The CDR3 bases that were read are TGTGCCAGCAGCTTGGCTGACAAGAACTATGGC. It is translated as CASSLADKNYG. In full, the CDR3 reads CASSLADKNYGYTF.